Following are 30 T cell receptor beta chains from one sample sequenced in a study of early T cells in non-severe SARS-CoV-2 infection. TCRdb re-analysed the 5' RACE reads in MiXCR, keeping a single row per CDR3 protein. The sample lists approximately 27,000 distinct CDR3 sequences, over 8.5% occurring once. Material for sequencing was whole blood. The receptors derive from an adult who was a healthcare worker with PCR-confirmed SARS-CoV-2 infection or an uninfected control (not recorded which).

This clonotype was found many times. This chain links TRBV5-1 with TRBJ1-5; 7 nucleotides align to TRBD1. This CDR3 region has 14 residues. Germline-derived CDR1 and CDR2 are SGHRS and YFSETQ. Unmatched junction bases numbered 5, after V lost 4 bases and J lost 4 bases. CDR3 amino acids: CASSPGQKNQPQHF. As DNA, the CDR3 is TGCGCCAGCAGCCCGGGACAGAAGAATCAGCCCCAGCATTTT.

This clonotype is termed medium-sized. The rearrangement links TRBV29-1 to TRBJ2-4; D might be TRBD1 (6 bases). In germline, CDR1 is SQVTM, CDR2 ANQGSEA. V shed 4 bases and J shed 8 bases, with 12 bases lying between them. The CDR3 sequence is 12 residues long. As DNA, the CDR3 is TGCAGCGTTGGAAACAGGGCGGACATTCAGTACTTC. It is translated as CSVGNRADIQYF.

This clonotype has ten or more counts. This sequence joins TRBV12-3 or TRBV12-4 and TRBJ2-1; the match to TRBD2 covers 7 bases. V lost 6 bases and J lost 12; bases outside the gene matches: 11. CDR3 length: 13 residues. CDR3 in DNA: TGTGCCAGCAGACGGGTTAGCGGGTCGGGGCAGTTCTTC. As protein: CASRRVSGSGQFF.

This clonotype was observed a few times. The rearrangement links TRBV7-6 to TRBJ2-5, with 8 bases lining up with TRBD1. With 4 bases clipped from V and 4 bases from J, the junction kept 5 bases outside the gene matches. CDR3 length equals 14 residues. CDR1 is SGHVS, CDR2 FNYEAQ, per germline. DNA of the CDR3: TGTGCCAGCAGCTCGGGACAGGTGGGAGAGACCCAGTACTTC. Its protein is CASSSGQVGETQYF. Together with reference TRBV7-6 and TRBJ2-5, the CDR3 gives the full variable domain: GAGVSQSPRYKVTKRGQDVALRCDPISGHVSLYWYRQALGQGPEFLTYFNYEAQQDKSGLPNDRFSAERPEGSISTLTIQRTEQRDSAMYRCASSSGQVGETQYFGPGTRLLVL.

This clonotype was found many times. The chain links TRBV20-1 to TRBJ2-6, with TRBD1 as a possible D gene (6 bases). The germline V gene encodes CDR1 DFQATT and CDR2 SNEGSKA (reference sequence). The CDR3 has 15 amino acids. V lost 5 bases and J 3 bases, leaving 14 bases between the germline ends. The CDR3 protein is CSAENPGVGANVLTF. The DNA of the CDR3 is TGCAGTGCTGAGAACCCAGGGGTTGGGGCCAACGTCCTGACTTTC.

There are a few counts of this clonotype. The V and J genes are TRBV7-9 and TRBJ2-7; D perhaps matches TRBD1 (5 bases). Germline values: CDR1 SEHNR, CDR2 FQNEAQ (reference sequence). This CDR3 is built from 14 residues. V lost 2 bases and J lost 6, with 14 bases in between. CDR3 sequence (DNA): TGTGCCAGCAGCTTAACCCTCACAGGTTCCGAGCAGTACTTC. Amino acids: CASSLTLTGSEQYF.

The chain couples TRBV14 to TRBJ2-7; possibly TRBD1 or TRBD2 for D (5 bases each). V dropped 4 bases and J dropped 2 bases, with 12 bases sitting between them. Germline V gene lookup returns CDR1 SGHDN and CDR2 FVKESK. The CDR3 has 14 residues. DNA of the CDR3: TGTGCCAGCAGCCCCCGGGACGTTCCCTACGAGCAGTACTTC. Translating gives CASSPRDVPYEQYF.

This clonotype has ten or more counts. This rearrangement joins TRBV5-1 to TRBJ2-2; D unresolved. The CDR3 is 14 residues long. V was shortened by 4 bases and J by 6 bases, with 13 bases between the two germline ends. From germline, CDR1 is SGHRS and CDR2 YFSETQ. This CDR3 is CASSPLRGSGELFF. As DNA, the CDR3 is TGCGCCAGCAGCCCCCTTAGAGGTTCCGGGGAGCTGTTTTTT.

The table lists this clonotype with a few counts. The chain combines TRBV15 with TRBJ1-3; tentatively, D is TRBD1 (5 bases). Deletions cut 3 bases from V and 0 bases from J, with 12 bases between. Per germline, CDR1 LNHNV and CDR2 YYDKDF (reference sequence). The CDR3 covers 16 residues. The CDR3 DNA follows: TGTGCCACCAGCAGGGGAACAGGTTTCTCTGGAAACACCATATATTTT. This gives the protein CATSRGTGFSGNTIYF.

In this sample, this clonotype turned up many times. This rearrangement joins TRBV6-4 to TRBJ2-3; D unresolved. Trimming left V 0 bases short and J 7 bases short, with 2 bases between. From germline, CDR1 is MRHNA and CDR2 SNTAGT. This CDR3 region has 11 residues. CDR3 bases: TGTGCCAGCAGTGACTCGTATACGCAGTATTTT. Amino acids: CASSDSYTQYF.

This chain uses TRBV12-3 or TRBV12-4 with TRBJ1-5; D perhaps matches TRBD1 (5 bases). Trimming stripped 4 bases from V and 11 bases from J, with 24 bases between. This CDR3 spans 16 amino acids. CDR3 nucleotide sequence: TGTGCCAGCAGTTCTTTGGCGCAAGGGATTGGGGCAGCCCAGCATTTT. Its translation: CASSSLAQGIGAAQHF.

This clonotype was counted only a few times. The chain has TRBV5-1 and TRBJ2-5, with 7 bases matching TRBD1. This CDR3 is 15 amino acids long. Germline trimming cut 4 bases from V and 1 base from J; bases unmatched to any gene: 7. Germline V lookup: CDR1 SGHRS, CDR2 YFSETQ. The CDR3 nucleotides are TGCGCCAGCAGCGATCCTAGGGGGCCCCAAGAGACCCAGTACTTC. Its translation: CASSDPRGPQETQYF.

The rearrangement uses TRBV5-1 and TRBJ1-1; no definite D call. Germline loops: CDR1 SGHRS, CDR2 YFSETQ. Trimming took 3 bases from V and 4 from J, leaving 10 bases between them. The CDR3 consists of 13 residues. DNA of the CDR3: TGCGCCAGCAGCTCCCCCCGGGGCACTGAAGCTTTCTTT. It is translated as CASSSPRGTEAFF. The full variable domain, with the rest looked up from reference TRBV5-1 and TRBJ1-1, is KAGVTQTPRYLIKTRGQQVTLSCSPISGHRSVSWYQQTPGQGLQFLFEYFSETQRNKGNFPGRFSGRQFSNSRSEMNVSTLELGDSALYLCASSSPRGTEAFFGQGTRLTVV.

The table lists this clonotype with a few counts. The chain is built from TRBV19 and TRBJ1-5; 7 positions match TRBD1. Germline trimming cut 4 bases from V and 2 bases from J; bases unmatched to any gene: 2. Germline lookup yields CDR1 LNHDA and CDR2 SQIVND (reference sequence). CDR3 length equals 14 residues. The CDR3 sequence: CASSTTGGNQPQHF. The CDR3 DNA reads TGTGCCAGTAGTACAACAGGGGGCAATCAGCCCCAGCATTTT. Based on the CDR3 plus reference TRBV19 and TRBJ1-5, the full variable domain is DGGITQSPKYLFRKEGQNVTLSCEQNLNHDAMYWYRQDPGQGLRLIYYSQIVNDFQKGDIAEGYSVSREKKESFPLTVTSAQKNPTAFYLCASSTTGGNQPQHFGDGTRLSIL.

This clonotype turned up a few times. The J gene is TRBJ1-4, the V gene TRBV7-8, with 8 bases that match TRBD1. CDR1 is SGHVS, CDR2 FQNEAQ, per germline. CDR3 length equals 15 residues. The ends lost 5 bases at V and 1 base at J; junction bases unmatched: 3. The CDR3 reads CASSGRGRTNEKLFF. CDR3 bases: TGTGCCAGCAGCGGCAGGGGGCGAACTAATGAAAAACTGTTTTTT.

This clonotype has a handful of counts. The rearrangement joins TRBV7-2 to TRBJ2-7; no definite D call. This CDR3 is 13 amino acids long. V was pared by 5 bases and J by 4 bases, with 12 bases between. Germline V gene sequence: CDR1 SGHTA, CDR2 FQGNSA. DNA for the CDR3: TGTGCCAGCAGCACGAGCAGAAATTACGAGCAGTACTTC. Amino acids: CASSTSRNYEQYF.

This clonotype showed up many times. The rearrangement links TRBV7-9 to TRBJ1-2; a weak D match, TRBD1 (6 bases). Germline V gene sequence: CDR1 SEHNR, CDR2 FQNEAQ (reference sequence). V gave up 7 bases and J gave up 4 bases, with 13 bases separating them. The CDR3 sequence is 13 residues long. The CDR3: CASTGQLAYGYTF. The CDR3 nucleotides are TGTGCCAGCACCGGACAGCTCGCCTATGGCTACACCTTC. Supplemented by reference TRBV7-9 and TRBJ1-2, the full variable domain reads DTGVSQNPRHKITKRGQNVTFRCDPISEHNRLYWYRQTLGQGPEFLTYFQNEAQLEKSRLLSDRFSAERPKGSFSTLEIQRTEQGDSAMYLCASTGQLAYGYTFGSGTRLTVV.

This sequence joins TRBV7-2 and TRBJ1-1; D gene ambiguous. Germline V gives CDR1 SGHTA, CDR2 FQGNSA. V lost 4 bases, J lost 0 bases, and 18 bases lay in between. The CDR3 has 17 amino acids. The CDR3 loop is CASSSGPKGGMNTEAFF. In DNA form, the CDR3 reads TGTGCCAGCAGCTCAGGACCCAAGGGAGGGATGAACACTGAAGCTTTCTTT.

This clonotype was observed a few times. V and J are TRBV29-1 and TRBJ2-7; D tentatively fits TRBD1 or TRBD2 (5 bases each). The V end was cut by 4 bases, the J end by 4 bases, with 17 bases between. Germline assignment: CDR1 SQVTM and CDR2 ANQGSEA. This CDR3 region has 14 residues. The CDR3 sequence: CSVVPGRMEYEQYF. Written as DNA, the CDR3 is TGCAGCGTTGTCCCGGGACGGATGGAATACGAGCAGTACTTC.

This clonotype was seen at least ten times. This sequence joins TRBV4-3 and TRBJ2-3; 8 nucleotides line up with TRBD1. CDR3 length: 18 residues. The junction had 10 bases not matched to a gene; V was cut back by 0 bases and J by 2 bases. The V gene's germline CDR1 is LGHNA and CDR2 YSLEER. CDR3 in amino acids: CASSQDRTGTGNTDTQYF. As DNA, the CDR3 is TGCGCCAGCAGCCAAGATCGTACCGGGACAGGAAACACAGATACGCAGTATTTT.

This clonotype was counted ten times or more. The V gene is TRBV24-1, the J gene TRBJ1-1; unclear D gene. This CDR3 is 17 amino acids long. CDR1 is KGHDR, CDR2 SFDVKD, per germline. The V end lost 5 bases, the J end lost 0 bases, and 18 bases lay between the germline ends. The CDR3 bases are TGTGCCACCAGTGCCCCCGTAGTATTCAGAATGAACACTGAAGCTTTCTTT. It translates to CATSAPVVFRMNTEAFF.

This clonotype was found many times. The rearrangement links TRBV18 to TRBJ1-1, with 7 bases matching TRBD1. The CDR3 totals 13 residues. V lost 6 bases to trimming and J lost 5 bases; unmatched junction nucleotides: 6. Germline V lookup: CDR1 KGHSH, CDR2 LQKENI. This CDR3 reads CASSEGGRTEAFF. CDR3 sequence (DNA): TGTGCCAGCTCGGAAGGGGGCAGGACTGAAGCTTTCTTT.

Ten or more counts support this clonotype. The CDR3 region has the DNA TGTGCCAGTGGATTGTCCCTCCATGAAGCTTTCTTT. Encoded protein: CASGLSLHEAFF. The genes are TRBV6-5 and TRBJ1-1; D gene unclear. The germline V gene has CDR1 MNHEY and CDR2 SVGAGI. CDR3 length: 12 amino acids. Between the trimmed V and J ends, which lost 9 bases and 7 bases, there was a span of 15 bases.

The chain uses TRBV7-9 and TRBJ2-5, with 11 positions matching TRBD2. Looked up from germline, CDR1 is SEHNR and CDR2 is FQNEAQ (reference sequence). The V segment lost 5 bases and the J segment 7 bases; nucleotides outside the gene matches: 9. The CDR3 totals 15 residues. The CDR3 spells CASSEAPTSGGTQYF. CDR3 bases: TGTGCCAGCAGCGAGGCCCCCACTAGCGGGGGGACCCAGTACTTC.

This clonotype was counted at least ten times. The rearrangement joins TRBV28 to TRBJ1-3; no reliable D call. V was shortened by 8 bases and J by 0 bases, with 17 bases between the two germline ends. The germline gives CDR1 MDHEN, CDR2 SYDVKM. The CDR3 extends over 16 amino acids. Here the CDR3 reads CASRPIGASSGNTIYF. In DNA form, the CDR3 reads TGTGCCAGCCGACCCATCGGAGCGAGCTCTGGAAACACCATATATTTT.

This clonotype showed up many times. The genes are TRBV3-1 and TRBJ1-5; D remains ambiguous. Trimming removed 2 bases at V and 3 bases at J, with 8 bases between. This CDR3 is built from 14 residues. Germline CDR1 and CDR2: LGHDT and YNNKEL (reference sequence). CDR3 in amino acids: CASSQSSSNQPQHF. CDR3 DNA: TGTGCCAGCAGCCAATCCAGCTCCAATCAGCCCCAGCATTTT. Looking up the rest from reference TRBV3-1 and TRBJ1-5 gives the full variable domain: DTAVSQTPKYLVTQMGNDKSIKCEQNLGHDTMYWYKQDSKKFLKIMFSYNNKELIINETVPNRFSPKSPDKAHLNLHINSLELGDSAVYFCASSQSSSNQPQHFGDGTRLSIL.

The chain links TRBV19 to TRBJ2-2; TRBD1 matches 7 bases. The CDR3 is 18 residues long. The germline V gene encodes CDR1 LNHDA and CDR2 SQIVND (reference sequence). Unmatched junction bases numbered 16, after V lost 6 bases and J lost 3 bases. The CDR3 is CASSRGTDPNLYTGELFF. CDR3 bases: TGTGCCAGTAGCCGAGGGACAGACCCGAACCTGTACACCGGGGAGCTGTTTTTT. Full variable domain (outside the CDR3, taken from reference TRBV19 and TRBJ2-2): DGGITQSPKYLFRKEGQNVTLSCEQNLNHDAMYWYRQDPGQGLRLIYYSQIVNDFQKGDIAEGYSVSREKKESFPLTVTSAQKNPTAFYLCASSRGTDPNLYTGELFFGEGSRLTVL.

This clonotype is labeled medium-sized. This chain uses TRBV5-5 with TRBJ1-4; maybe TRBD1 (5 bases). The germline CDR1 and CDR2 sequences are SGHKS and YYEKEE (reference sequence). Trimming cost V 0 bases and J 8 bases, with 11 bases left between them. The CDR3 consists of 14 residues. The CDR3 sequence is CASSLAPGREKLFF. The CDR3 DNA sequence: TGTGCCAGCAGCTTGGCCCCGGGACGAGAAAAACTGTTTTTT.

In the case of this clonotype: With a much larger clone just one base away, this may be a read error. This chain links TRBV11-2 with TRBJ1-3; possible D gene TRBD1, 6 bases. The CDR3 covers 14 residues. Germline V gene sequence: CDR1 SGHAT, CDR2 FQNNGV. The CDR3 reads CASSFRGPGNTLYF. The CDR3 nucleotides are TGTGCCAGCAGCTTTCGGGGGCCTGGAAACACCTTATATTTT. Based on the CDR3 plus reference TRBV11-2 and TRBJ1-3, the full variable domain is EAGVAQSPRYKIIEKRQSVAFWCNPISGHATLYWYQQILGQGPKLLIQFQNNGVVDDSQLPKDRFSAERLKGVDSTLKIQPAKLEDSAVYLCASSFRGPGNTLYFGEGSWLTVV.

Only a few counts were recorded for this clonotype. The chain has TRBV10-3 and TRBJ2-7; the D gene could be TRBD1 or TRBD2 (5 bases each). V was clipped by 8 bases and J by 2 bases, with 10 bases between them. The CDR3 has 12 residues. Germline assignment: CDR1 ENHRY and CDR2 SYGVKD. CDR3 residues: CAIRDPTYEQYF. CDR3 bases: TGTGCCATCCGGGACCCCACCTACGAGCAGTACTTC.